The sequence of this TCR beta chain was determined in a study of T-cell reconstitution after alpha-beta-depleted transplantation in children. Molecular barcoding with unique molecular identifiers was used for the TCRbeta library. Via MiXCR, TCRdb re-called the PCR reads, giving one row per CDR3 protein. This sample has nearly 550,000 distinct CDR3 sequences; approximately 20% occur once, and the top ten carry around 3.3%. This clonotype was seen ten or more times. This material consisted of PBMCs from the stem cell graft donor, taken from the stem cell graft. The sequence came from a human donor who donated a stem cell graft to a child with acute lymphoblastic leukemia.

CDR3 sequence (DNA): TGTGCCACCAGCAGAGGGGAGACCCAGTACTTC. Its protein is CATSRGETQYF. The V call is TRBV15, the J call TRBJ2-5; D ambiguous. The V and J ends lost 1 base and 5 bases respectively, with 2 bases between them. CDR1 LNHNV and CDR2 YYDKDF come from the germline V gene (reference sequence). The CDR3 extends over 11 amino acids.